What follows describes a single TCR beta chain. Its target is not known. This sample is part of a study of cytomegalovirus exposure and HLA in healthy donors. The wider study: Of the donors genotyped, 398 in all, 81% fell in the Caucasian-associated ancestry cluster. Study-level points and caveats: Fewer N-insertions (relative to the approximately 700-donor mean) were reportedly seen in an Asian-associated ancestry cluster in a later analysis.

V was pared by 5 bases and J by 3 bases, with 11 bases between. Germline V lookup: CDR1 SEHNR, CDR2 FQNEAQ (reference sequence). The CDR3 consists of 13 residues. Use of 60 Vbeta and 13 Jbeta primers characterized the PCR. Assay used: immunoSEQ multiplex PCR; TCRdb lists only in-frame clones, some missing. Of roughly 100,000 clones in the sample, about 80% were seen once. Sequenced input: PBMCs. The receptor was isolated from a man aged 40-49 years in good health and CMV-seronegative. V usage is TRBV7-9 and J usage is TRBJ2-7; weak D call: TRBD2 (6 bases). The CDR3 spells CASSPGGIYEQYF. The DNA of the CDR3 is TGTGCCAGCAGCCCTGGGGGGATCTACGAGCAGTACTTC.